The following is a T cell receptor beta chain sequence with its context. Germline lookup yields CDR1 DFQATT and CDR2 SNEGSKA (reference sequence). CDR3 length equals 17 residues. Trimming at V came to 3 bases and at J to 4 bases, leaving 11 bases not matched to a gene. The sample originates from a study of blood T cell repertoires in COVID-19. Assay used: immunoSEQ multiplex PCR; TCRdb lists only in-frame clones, some missing. The repertoire has more than 200,000 clones, about nine tenths of them found once; the top ten carry over 1.5%. The clonotype originates from a man in his 70s with acute or convalescent COVID-19. The genes are TRBV20-1 and TRBJ2-1; 11 nucleotides align to TRBD2. Sequenced material: peripheral blood. The DNA for the CDR3 is TGCAGTGCTAGTGGTCTAGCGGGAGGCCTTCCTTACAATGAGCAGTTCTTC. Protein product: CSASGLAGGLPYNEQFF.